Shown below are 24 T cell receptor beta chains from a single sample sequenced in a study of blood T cells in healthy people across ages. Sample-barcoded 5' priming and a J-beta primer mix drove a second PCR of about 7 to 12 cycles. Each CDR3 protein is one row after TCRdb ran MiXCR on the 5' RACE reads. The repertoire has about 1,600,000 distinct CDR3 sequences, 40% to 50% of them found once; the top ten carry around 8%. Specimen: blood. All receptors come from a woman in her late teens or twenties in good health.

This clonotype was seen a few times. One end of the junction varies from germline; a read error may be responsible. The chain is built from TRBV13 and TRBJ1-1; unclear D gene. Germline CDR1 PRHDT, CDR2 FYEKMQ (reference sequence). The CDR3 covers 14 residues. In nucleotides, the CDR3 is TGTGCCAGTAGCTTCCTCGGGTTGGAGCAGAAAGCTTTCTTT. Its protein product is CASSFLGLEQKAFF. Combining the CDR3 with reference TRBV13 and TRBJ1-1 gives the whole variable domain AAGVIQSPRHLIKEKRETATLKCYPIPRHDTVYWYQQGPGQDPQFLISFYEKMQSDKGSIPDRFSAQQFSDYHSELNMSSLELGDSALYFCASSFLGLEQKAFFGQGTRLTVV.

Only a few counts were recorded for this clonotype. CDR3 in amino acids: CASSEATGARRETQYF. In DNA, the CDR3 is TGTGCCAGCAGCGAGGCGACTGGCGCTCGTAGAGAGACCCAGTACTTC. The chain recombines TRBV7-9 with TRBJ2-5, with D hard to call. The V gene's germline CDR1 is SEHNR and CDR2 FQNEAQ (reference sequence). The CDR3 contains 16 residues. Deletions cut 5 bases from V and 4 bases from J, with 20 bases between.

This clonotype was observed at least ten times. The chain is built from TRBV10-3 and TRBJ1-4, with 9 positions matching TRBD1. The CDR3 has 17 amino acids. In germline, CDR1 is ENHRY, CDR2 SYGVKD. Trimming removed 5 bases from V and 8 bases from J; junction bases left unmatched: 15. The CDR3 loop is CAISKSGTGSKNEKLFF. The CDR3 bases are TGTGCCATCAGTAAATCCGGGACAGGGAGTAAGAACGAAAAACTGTTTTTT.

The V gene is TRBV29-1, the J gene TRBJ2-7, with 7 bases that match TRBD1. Germline V gene sequence: CDR1 SQVTM, CDR2 ANQGSEA. The CDR3 extends over 12 amino acids. After removal of 8 bases from V and 6 bases from J, the junction contained 10 bases not matched to a gene. The CDR3, as DNA: TGCAGCTCTAAGACAGGGATAGGCGAGCAGTACTTC. Protein product: CSSKTGIGEQYF.

This clonotype was found a few times. The chain joins TRBV15 to TRBJ2-5; TRBD2 might be the D (5 bases). Germline CDR1 LNHNV, CDR2 YYDKDF (reference sequence). The CDR3 covers 17 residues. Trimming took off 3 bases at V and 1 base at J, with 18 bases between the two ends. CDR3 DNA sequence: TGTGCCACCAGCAGGACCGGGATCGGAAGGGTCCAAGAGACCCAGTACTTC. Translation: CATSRTGIGRVQETQYF.

Here the CDR3 DNA reads TGTGCTAGTGGTTTGGGACGAGCGGGGGGAAATGAGCAGTTCTTC. As protein: CASGLGRAGGNEQFF. The chain couples TRBV12-5 to TRBJ2-1, with 9 bases lining up with TRBD2. CDR1 LGHNT and CDR2 FRNRAP come from the germline V gene. V shed 1 base and J 7 bases; nucleotides not matched to a gene: 5. This CDR3 spans 15 amino acids.

In its sample, this clonotype was seen a few times. One end of the junction varies from germline; a read error may be responsible. The chain combines TRBV3-1 with TRBJ1-1; D not resolved. Germline values: CDR1 LGHDT, CDR2 YNNKEL (reference sequence). This CDR3 is 12 amino acids long. DNA of the CDR3: TGCGCCAGCAGCCAGACTAACACTGAAGCTTTCTTT. Residues: CASSQTNTEAFF.

This chain connects TRBV2 to TRBJ2-1; 7 bases are a match to TRBD2. This CDR3 is 18 amino acids long. J was trimmed by 6 bases and V by 1 base; bases with no gene match: 15. The germline V gene has CDR1 SNHLY and CDR2 FYNNEI. The CDR3 is CASSEGLSGRAGPNEQFF. In DNA, the CDR3 is TGTGCCAGCAGTGAAGGCCTTTCCGGACGAGCGGGACCCAATGAGCAGTTCTTC.

The rearrangement joins TRBV20-1 to TRBJ2-1, with 10 bases that match TRBD1. V was clipped by 7 bases and J by 7 bases; unmatched bases: 10. This CDR3 is 14 amino acids long. CDR1 and CDR2 (germline): DFQATT, SNEGSKA (reference sequence). This CDR3 reads CSVLPWTGGNEQFF. CDR3 coding DNA: TGCAGTGTCCTCCCGTGGACAGGGGGGAATGAGCAGTTCTTC.

The rearrangement links TRBV25-1 to TRBJ2-5; possible D gene TRBD1, 6 bases. CDR1 MGHDK and CDR2 SYGVNS come from the germline V gene. V was clipped by 6 bases and J by 3 bases, with 8 bases between them. The CDR3 contains 12 residues. Here the CDR3 reads CASRTGKETQYF. CDR3 in DNA: TGTGCCAGCAGGACAGGCAAAGAGACCCAGTACTTC.

A remark on this clonotype: Being one base from a much bigger clone, this may be a read error. The gene calls are TRBV6-2 or TRBV6-3 and TRBJ1-1, with D tentatively TRBD1 (5 bases). This CDR3 is 14 amino acids long. With 1 base removed from V and 1 base from J, the gap between germline ends came to 7 bases. Germline V gene lookup returns CDR1 MNHEY and CDR2 SVGEGT. For the CDR3, the DNA is TGTGCCAGCAGTTACTGGCAGGGGAACACTGAAGCTTTCTTT. Protein product: CASSYWQGNTEAFF.

The chain combines TRBV3-1 with TRBJ1-2, with no clear D. Germline loops: CDR1 LGHDT, CDR2 YNNKEL (reference sequence). The CDR3 extends over 14 amino acids. V was shortened by 4 bases and J by 0 bases, with 9 bases between the two germline ends. The CDR3 region has the DNA TGTGCCAGCAGCCGCAATGGAGCTAACTATGGCTACACCTTC. It specifies CASSRNGANYGYTF.

A note on this clonotype: One base away lies a much larger clone, so this may be a sequencing read error. This chain joins TRBV4-2 and TRBJ2-5; 12 bases agree with TRBD1. The DNA end is more similar to TRBJ2-7, so the J call may be wrong. This CDR3 contains 14 residues. Germline V gene sequence: CDR1 LGHNA, CDR2 YNFKEQ. The CDR3 DNA sequence: TGTGCCAGCAGCCCGGGACAGGGGGCGTTCGAGCAGTACTTC. It codes for CASSPGQGAFEQYF.

The J gene is TRBJ2-2, the V gene TRBV4-1, with 11 bases identical to TRBD2. Germline CDR1 and CDR2: MGHRA and YSYEKL. V lost 0 bases and J lost 8; bases outside the gene matches: 8. The CDR3 has 17 residues. CDR3 protein: CASSQDPGLAVRGELFF. The DNA for the CDR3 is TGCGCCAGCAGCCAAGATCCGGGACTAGCGGTTAGGGGGGAGCTGTTTTTT.

About this clonotype: Its ends do not fully match the called genes, so a read error is possible. CDR3 nucleotides: TGTGCCAGCAGTTCGTACACGAAAAACACAGATACGCGGTATTTT. This gives the protein CASSSYTKNTDTRYF. The rearrangement links TRBV12-3 or TRBV12-4 to TRBJ2-3, with D unresolved. The CDR3 extends over 15 amino acids.

The chain has TRBV4-1 and TRBJ2-3; 9 bases are a match to TRBD2. This CDR3 has 16 amino acids. Germline CDR1 is MGHRA and CDR2 is YSYEKL. V lost 0 bases, J lost 15 bases, and 16 bases stayed unmatched. CDR3 bases: TGCGCCAGCAGCCAAGATGCGGGAGGGCCGGGGGCTACGCGATATTTT. Translation: CASSQDAGGPGATRYF.

The chain carries TRBV5-5 and TRBJ2-7; TRBD1 might be the D (6 bases). CDR3 size: 16 residues. V lost 0 bases to trimming and J lost 1 base, with 14 bases between them. Germline V gene data show CDR1 as SGHKS and CDR2 as YYEKEE (reference sequence). The DNA of the CDR3 is TGTGCCAGCAGCTTGGCCCAGGGGCGACAGTCCTACGAGCAGTACTTC. Translating it yields CASSLAQGRQSYEQYF.

The chain recombines TRBV6-5 with TRBJ2-1; the D gene could be TRBD1 or TRBD2 (5 bases each). The V end lost 2 bases, the J end lost 8 bases, and 19 bases lay between the germline ends. This CDR3 has 16 residues. Germline CDR1 and CDR2: MNHEY and SVGAGI. As DNA, the CDR3 is TGTGCCAGCAGTTACCTTTTTCCGGGGCAGGACGATGAGCAGTTCTTC. This codes for CASSYLFPGQDDEQFF.

The chain is built from TRBV5-8 and TRBJ2-1; weak D call: TRBD1 (6 bases). V was trimmed by 2 bases and J by 7 bases, leaving 19 bases between them. This CDR3 region has 16 residues. In germline, CDR1 is SGHTS, CDR2 YDEGEE. In nucleotides, the CDR3 is TGTGCCAGCAGCTTCGGAGGCGCAGGGGCGCAGAATGAGCAGTTCTTC. Its protein is CASSFGGAGAQNEQFF.

This clonotype has more than one count but fewer than ten. The gene calls are TRBV10-1 and TRBJ1-5; D is uncertain. Germline V CDR1 and CDR2: WNHNN, SYGVQD (reference sequence). The CDR3 has 10 amino acids. Deletions cut 10 bases from V and 4 bases from J, with 5 bases between. The CDR3 nucleotides read TGCGCCAACAGAAATCAGCCCCAGCATTTT. This gives the protein CANRNQPQHF.

CDR3 bases: TGCGCCAGCAGCCCTACGCTGGCCGGGGAGCTGTTTTTT. Encoded protein: CASSPTLAGELFF. The chain couples TRBV5-1 to TRBJ2-2; no clear D gene. The germline V gene has CDR1 SGHRS and CDR2 YFSETQ. The V end lost 4 bases, the J end lost 6 bases, and 10 bases lay between the germline ends. This CDR3 is built from 13 residues. The full variable domain, its missing parts supplied by reference TRBV5-1 and TRBJ2-2, is KAGVTQTPRYLIKTRGQQVTLSCSPISGHRSVSWYQQTPGQGLQFLFEYFSETQRNKGNFPGRFSGRQFSNSRSEMNVSTLELGDSALYLCASSPTLAGELFFGEGSRLTVL.

The V gene is TRBV7-9, the J gene TRBJ1-6; unclear D gene. Trimming took off 5 bases at V and 3 bases at J, with 8 bases between the two ends. The CDR3 consists of 14 residues. Germline V gene sequence: CDR1 SEHNR, CDR2 FQNEAQ (reference sequence). CDR3 sequence: CASSAGNYNSPLHF. The CDR3 DNA is TGTGCCAGCAGCGCGGGAAACTATAATTCACCCCTCCACTTT.

This chain links TRBV10-3 with TRBJ2-2, with 11 bases matching TRBD2. V lost 6 bases and J lost 1; bases outside the gene matches: 4. The CDR3 is 16 amino acids. Germline V gene data show CDR1 as ENHRY and CDR2 as SYGVKD. The CDR3 is CAISHTSGRNTGELFF. DNA for the CDR3: TGTGCCATCAGCCATACTAGCGGGAGGAACACCGGGGAGCTGTTTTTT.

This clonotype was recorded a few times. The chain recombines TRBV12-3 or TRBV12-4 with TRBJ2-1; 10 nucleotides match TRBD2. This CDR3 is built from 14 residues. With 11 bases clipped from V and 6 bases from J, the junction kept 10 bases outside the gene matches. The chain's CDR3 is CACRSASGGNEQFF. In nucleotides, the CDR3 is TGTGCCTGTCGATCGGCTAGCGGGGGCAATGAGCAGTTCTTC.